Each of the 11 T cell receptor beta chains below was sequenced from the same sample in a study of blood T cell repertoires in COVID-19. Assay: immunoSEQ multiplex PCR; the TCRdb copy retains only in-frame clones and omits some. The sample carries roughly 280,000 clones, over 85% recorded once. Sample: PBMCs or T cells enriched from blood (not recorded which). The receptor source for this set is an older woman who had recovered from COVID-19.

The chain combines TRBV5-1 with TRBJ1-2; 10 bases match TRBD1. Looked up from germline, CDR1 is SGHRS and CDR2 is YFSETQ. The CDR3 has 15 amino acids. The J segment lost 2 bases and the V segment lost 4 bases, leaving 5 bases of the junction unmatched. The CDR3 region has the DNA TGCGCCAGCAGCCAGACGGGACAGGGGAACTATGGCTACACCTTC. Translation: CASSQTGQGNYGYTF.

The chain has TRBV19 and TRBJ1-4; tentative D call: TRBD1 (5 bases). Germline CDR1 and CDR2: LNHDA and SQIVND (reference sequence). The germline V and J ends were trimmed by 1 base and 3 bases, with 6 bases remaining between them. The CDR3 totals 14 residues. CDR3 loop: CASSIGQSNEKLFF. CDR3 in DNA: TGTGCCAGTAGTATAGGACAGTCTAATGAAAAACTGTTTTTT. Using reference TRBV19 and TRBJ1-4 for the parts outside the CDR3, the full variable domain is DGGITQSPKYLFRKEGQNVTLSCEQNLNHDAMYWYRQDPGQGLRLIYYSQIVNDFQKGDIAEGYSVSREKKESFPLTVTSAQKNPTAFYLCASSIGQSNEKLFFGSGTQLSVL.

V is TRBV5-1 and J is TRBJ2-1; 14 bases are shared with TRBD2. The junction had 4 bases not matched to a gene; V was cut back by 4 bases and J by 7 bases. The CDR3 is 15 amino acids. CDR1 and CDR2 (germline): SGHRS, YFSETQ. CDR3 in amino acids: CASSQTSGGANEQFF. The DNA for the CDR3 is TGCGCCAGCAGCCAGACTAGCGGGGGGGCGAATGAGCAGTTCTTC.

The chain has TRBV6-5 and TRBJ1-2; D not certain. V lost 0 bases and J 3 bases, leaving 11 bases between the germline ends. This CDR3 spans 15 amino acids. Germline-derived CDR1 and CDR2 are MNHEY and SVGAGI. This CDR3 reads CASSYSSFSYYGYTF. The CDR3 DNA reads as TGTGCCAGCAGTTACTCTTCGTTCAGTTACTATGGCTACACCTTC.

The chain links TRBV18 to TRBJ1-2; D gene uncertain. The germline gives CDR1 KGHSH, CDR2 LQKENI. CDR3 length equals 15 residues. Deletions cut 3 bases from V and 4 bases from J, with 15 bases between. Written as DNA, the CDR3 is TGTGCCAGCTCACCCCCCGGACTCGAAGGCTATGGCTACACCTTC. It codes for CASSPPGLEGYGYTF.

In DNA form, the CDR3 reads TGTGCCAGCAGTGAAGCGGGAGCTGGCACCGGGGAGCTGTTTTTT. It is translated as CASSEAGAGTGELFF. The V call is TRBV28, the J call TRBJ2-2; 8 bases are a match to TRBD2. The CDR3 is 15 residues long. Trimming took 5 bases from V and 4 from J; bases not matched to a gene: 6. Per the germline V gene, CDR1 is MDHEN and CDR2 is SYDVKM. Combining the CDR3 with reference TRBV28 and TRBJ2-2 gives the whole variable domain DVKVTQSSRYLVKRTGEKVFLECVQDMDHENMFWYRQDPGLGLRLIYFSYDVKMKEKGDIPEGYSVSREKKERFSLILESASTNQTSMYLCASSEAGAGTGELFFGEGSRLTVL.

This chain links TRBV5-1 with TRBJ1-4, with 8 bases fitting TRBD1. Trimming took 4 bases from V and 3 from J; bases not matched to a gene: 5. CDR3 size: 15 residues. From germline, CDR1 is SGHRS and CDR2 YFSETQ. The CDR3 loop is CASSLQGASNEKLFF. CDR3 DNA: TGCGCCAGCAGCCTTCAGGGGGCTTCTAATGAAAAACTGTTTTTT.

The sample holds many counts of this clone. The CDR3 here is CASSPINRGLSPQETQYF. The CDR3 bases are TGCGCCAGCAGCCCGATAAACAGGGGGCTATCTCCCCAAGAGACCCAGTACTTC. The rearrangement joins TRBV4-1 to TRBJ2-5; 9 nucleotides line up with TRBD1. CDR3 length equals 18 residues. V lost 4 bases, J lost 1 base, and 13 bases stayed unmatched. Per germline, CDR1 MGHRA and CDR2 YSYEKL.

CDR3 DNA sequence: TGTGCCAGCAGTGAGAGACTAGCGGGGGAGACCCAGTACTTC. Translation: CASSERLAGETQYF. The J gene is TRBJ2-5, the V gene TRBV2, with TRBD2 matching over 11 bases. CDR1 and CDR2 (germline): SNHLY, FYNNEI. V dropped 3 bases and J dropped 5; count of bases not matched to a gene: 2. CDR3 length: 14 amino acids.

This chain links TRBV14 with TRBJ1-4, with D uncertain. CDR3 length: 15 amino acids. The germline V gene encodes CDR1 SGHDN and CDR2 FVKESK. Between the trimmed V and J ends, which lost 2 bases and 3 bases, there was a span of 10 bases. CDR3 DNA sequence: TGTGCCAGCAGCCAAATAGGGAGGTCTAATGAAAAACTGTTTTTT. It translates to CASSQIGRSNEKLFF.

This chain uses TRBV14 with TRBJ2-1; a weak D match, TRBD2 (5 bases). Looked up from germline, CDR1 is SGHDN and CDR2 is FVKESK. Between the trimmed V and J ends, which lost 2 bases and 9 bases, there was a span of 11 bases. The CDR3 covers 13 residues. CDR3 protein: CASSQSRETEQFF. For the CDR3, the DNA is TGTGCCAGCAGCCAATCTAGGGAGACTGAGCAGTTCTTC.